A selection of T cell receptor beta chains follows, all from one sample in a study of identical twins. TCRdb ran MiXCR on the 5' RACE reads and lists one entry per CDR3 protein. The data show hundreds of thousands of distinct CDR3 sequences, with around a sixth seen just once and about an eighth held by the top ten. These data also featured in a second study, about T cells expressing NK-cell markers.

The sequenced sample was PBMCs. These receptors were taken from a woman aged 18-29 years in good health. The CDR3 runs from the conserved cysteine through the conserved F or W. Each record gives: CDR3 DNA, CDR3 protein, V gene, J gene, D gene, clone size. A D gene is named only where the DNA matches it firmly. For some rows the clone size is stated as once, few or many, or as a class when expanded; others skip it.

CDR3 DNA: TGTGCCAGCAGCTTAAGACCCAGCGGGGGGACCGGGGAGCTGTTTTTT; CDR3 protein: CASSLRPSGGTGELFF; V gene: TRBV7-9; J gene: TRBJ2-2; D gene: TRBD2; clone size: few
CDR3 DNA: TGTGCCAGCAGTACGGGGAAGGGACATCTGAAAGCTTTCTTT; CDR3 protein: CASSTGKGHLKAFF; V gene: TRBV7-2; J gene: TRBJ1-1; D gene: -; clone size: -
CDR3 DNA: TGTGCCAGCAGCCAACGTAGAACAACAGATACGCAGTATTTT; CDR3 protein: CASSQRRTTDTQYF; V gene: TRBV13; J gene: TRBJ2-3; D gene: -; clone size: -
CDR3 DNA: TGCAGTGCTAGAGATCAGCGATCCGGGACTAGGAAGCAGTTCTTC; CDR3 protein: CSARDQRSGTRKQFF; V gene: TRBV20-1; J gene: TRBJ2-1; D gene: TRBD2; clone size: -
CDR3 DNA: TGCGCCAGCAGCTTGGAAGCCCTAGATACGCAGTATTTT; CDR3 protein: CASSLEALDTQYF; V gene: TRBV5-1; J gene: TRBJ2-3; D gene: -; clone size: many
CDR3 DNA: TGTGCCAGCAGTTTAGGACAGGTTAATTCACCCCTCCACTTT; CDR3 protein: CASSLGQVNSPLHF; V gene: TRBV12-3/TRBV12-4; J gene: TRBJ1-6; D gene: -; clone size: -
CDR3 DNA: TGCAGTGCTCCCGGGACTAGCGGATTCTTAGCCAAAAACATTCAGTACTTC; CDR3 protein: CSAPGTSGFLAKNIQYF; V gene: TRBV20-1; J gene: TRBJ2-4; D gene: TRBD2; clone size: -
CDR3 DNA: TGCAGTGCTACCTACCTTGGACTAGCGGCCTACAATGAGCAGTTCTTC; CDR3 protein: CSATYLGLAAYNEQFF; V gene: TRBV20-1; J gene: TRBJ2-1; D gene: TRBD2; clone size: few
CDR3 DNA: TGTGCCAGCAGTTCAATGACAGGCGCTCTTTTAAAGCCGAACACAGATACGCAGTATTTT; CDR3 protein: CASSSMTGALLKPNTDTQYF; V gene: TRBV27; J gene: TRBJ2-3; D gene: -; clone size: few
CDR3 DNA: TGTGCCAGCAAGCTATACGGGGTAGACACTGAAGCTTTCTTT; CDR3 protein: CASKLYGVDTEAFF; V gene: TRBV6-1; J gene: TRBJ1-1; D gene: -; clone size: -
CDR3 DNA: TGCGCCAGCAGCTTGGCCGGCGGTTTCACCTACGAGCAGTACTTC; CDR3 protein: CASSLAGGFTYEQYF; V gene: TRBV5-1; J gene: TRBJ2-7; D gene: -; clone size: few
CDR3 DNA: TGTGCCAGCAGTTTTTACAGGGGGGGAGCGAACACCGGGGAGCTGTTTTTT; CDR3 protein: CASSFYRGGANTGELFF; V gene: TRBV25-1; J gene: TRBJ2-2; D gene: -; clone size: few
CDR3 DNA: TGCAGCGTTGAAGGGACAGGGTCTACTAATGAAAAACTGTTTTTT; CDR3 protein: CSVEGTGSTNEKLFF; V gene: TRBV29-1; J gene: TRBJ1-4; D gene: TRBD1; clone size: -
CDR3 DNA: TGCGCCAGCAGTGAGTCTCCCTCGGACGGTTACGAGCAGTACTTC; CDR3 protein: CASSESPSDGYEQYF; V gene: TRBV10-1; J gene: TRBJ2-7; D gene: -; clone size: few
CDR3 DNA: TGTGCCAGCAGAGTCGGGTCCGCCTACGAGCAGTACTTC; CDR3 protein: CASRVGSAYEQYF; V gene: TRBV25-1; J gene: TRBJ2-7; D gene: -; clone size: -
CDR3 DNA: TGTGCCAGCAGCCAGTTTCAGCGGGAGAATGAGCAGTTCTTC; CDR3 protein: CASSQFQRENEQFF; V gene: TRBV7-6; J gene: TRBJ2-1; D gene: TRBD2; clone size: -
CDR3 DNA: TGCAGCGTTGAAGGAGGGCCGCGGCGAGAGACCCAGTACTTC; CDR3 protein: CSVEGGPRRETQYF; V gene: TRBV29-1; J gene: TRBJ2-5; D gene: -; clone size: few
CDR3 DNA: TGTGCCGGGGGGCGCGGGAGTGAAGATACGCAGTATTTT; CDR3 protein: CAGGRGSEDTQYF; V gene: TRBV2; J gene: TRBJ2-3; D gene: -; clone size: -
CDR3 DNA: TGTGCCAGCAGTTTAAAGGACCCCCTGAGCTCCTACAATGAGCAGTTCTTC; CDR3 protein: CASSLKDPLSSYNEQFF; V gene: TRBV12-3/TRBV12-4; J gene: TRBJ2-1; D gene: -; clone size: many
CDR3 DNA: TGTGCCAGCAGTTACTCGAAAGCGAAAGTTCCACCCAGCTTCTTCCGAGAGCAGTTCTTC; CDR3 protein: CASSYSKAKVPPSFFREQFF; V gene: TRBV6-2/TRBV6-3; J gene: TRBJ2-1; D gene: -; clone size: few
CDR3 DNA: TGTGCCAGCAGCTTAGGTCGTCAGGCCTGGGAGCAGTACTTC; CDR3 protein: CASSLGRQAWEQYF; V gene: TRBV13; J gene: TRBJ2-7; D gene: -; clone size: -
CDR3 DNA: TGTGCCAGCAGCTCCTGGAGGTCCGAGCAGTACTTC; CDR3 protein: CASSSWRSEQYF; V gene: TRBV5-5; J gene: TRBJ2-7; D gene: -; clone size: -
CDR3 DNA: TGCGCCAGCAGCCGGGGCCTTACGGTAGGGGAGCAGTACTTC; CDR3 protein: CASSRGLTVGEQYF; V gene: TRBV5-1; J gene: TRBJ2-7; D gene: -; clone size: -
CDR3 DNA: TGTGCCAGCAGCTTCATTGGGACAGGGGTCGTACATGAGCAGTTCTTC; CDR3 protein: CASSFIGTGVVHEQFF; V gene: TRBV5-4; J gene: TRBJ2-1; D gene: TRBD1; clone size: once
CDR3 DNA: TGTGCCAGCAGCTTAGAGAGGGGGGACGAGCAGTACTTC; CDR3 protein: CASSLERGDEQYF; V gene: TRBV11-3; J gene: TRBJ2-7; D gene: -; clone size: few
CDR3 DNA: TGCAGTGCTAGATCGACCTGGACAGGGCCCTACGAGCAGTACTTC; CDR3 protein: CSARSTWTGPYEQYF; V gene: TRBV20-1; J gene: TRBJ2-7; D gene: TRBD1; clone size: -